Each of the 30 T cell receptor beta chains below was sequenced from the same sample in a study of chronic HIV infection and antiretroviral therapy. TCRdb ran MiXCR on the 5' RACE reads and lists one entry per CDR3 protein. The sample comprises more than 25,000 distinct CDR3 sequences, around 9% of which are singletons, and 2.5% rests with the top ten. Sequenced sample: peripheral blood. Receptors were obtained from an adult who had HIV and had not received antiretroviral therapy, or was an uninfected healthy control (not recorded which).

The chain carries TRBV4-1 and TRBJ2-2; 12 nucleotides line up with TRBD2. J gave up 5 bases and V 4 bases, and 2 bases lay outside the gene matches. This CDR3 region has 15 residues. The germline CDR1 and CDR2 sequences are MGHRA and YSYEKL. The CDR3 DNA reads as TGCGCCAGCAGCCTACTAGCGGGAGGTACCGGGGAGCTGTTTTTT. It is translated as CASSLLAGGTGELFF.

The rearrangement links TRBV6-1 to TRBJ1-5; tentative D call: TRBD1 (5 bases). V lost 5 bases, J lost 1 base, and 18 bases lay in between. CDR3 length: 17 residues. The germline gives CDR1 MNHNS, CDR2 SASEGT. CDR3 sequence reads: CASSLPWGGRSNQPQHF. The CDR3, as DNA: TGTGCCAGCAGTCTTCCTTGGGGGGGAAGGAGCAATCAGCCCCAGCATTTT.

This clonotype has ten or more counts. V and J are TRBV4-1 and TRBJ2-3; maybe TRBD2 (6 bases). Trimming removed 0 bases at V and 4 bases at J, with 8 bases between. Germline assignment: CDR1 MGHRA and CDR2 YSYEKL. The CDR3 loop spans 14 amino acids. CDR3 bases: TGCGCCAGCAGCCAAGATGCGGGATCAGATACGCAGTATTTT. As protein: CASSQDAGSDTQYF.

This clonotype was observed a handful of times. The chain joins TRBV10-3 to TRBJ2-1; 7 bases fit TRBD2. This CDR3 spans 16 amino acids. The V gene's germline CDR1 is ENHRY and CDR2 SYGVKD. With V trimmed by 3 bases and J by 4 bases, 9 bases remained unmatched. CDR3 sequence reads: CAISERASGNYNEQFF. The CDR3 bases are TGTGCCATCAGTGAACGAGCCAGCGGGAATTACAATGAGCAGTTCTTC.

The table lists this clonotype with many counts. This chain links TRBV25-1 with TRBJ2-1; D possibly corresponds to TRBD2 (5 bases). The CDR3 is 21 amino acids. Trimming left V 1 base short and J 5 bases short, with 30 bases between. In germline, CDR1 is MGHDK, CDR2 SYGVNS. The CDR3 region is CASSEFGVRWRVSGYHNEQFF. CDR3 DNA sequence: TGTGCCAGCAGTGAATTTGGTGTTCGTTGGCGAGTGAGCGGTTACCACAATGAGCAGTTCTTC.

The chain carries TRBV12-3 or TRBV12-4 and TRBJ2-4, with a weak D call TRBD1 (5 bases). The CDR3 is 15 residues long. V was pared by 1 base and J by 0 bases, with 7 bases between. CDR3 sequence reads: CASSLGGLAKNIQYF. The CDR3 bases are TGTGCCAGCAGTTTAGGGGGCCTAGCCAAAAACATTCAGTACTTC.

The CDR3 bases are TGTGCCAGCAGCCAAGTTGAGGGGAGCCCTAACTATGGCTACACCTTC. Translating it yields CASSQVEGSPNYGYTF. The genes are TRBV4-2 and TRBJ1-2, with a possible D match to TRBD1 (5 bases). Trimming shortened V by 1 base and J by 0 bases, and 12 bases separated the two germline ends. The CDR3 loop spans 16 amino acids. The germline gives CDR1 LGHNA, CDR2 YNFKEQ.

This clonotype was seen repeatedly, ten times or more. The chain is built from TRBV6-5 and TRBJ1-5, with unresolved D. Trimming removed 6 bases at V and 7 bases at J, with 13 bases between. The CDR3 is made up of 13 amino acids. Germline assignment: CDR1 MNHEY and CDR2 SVGAGI. The CDR3 coding sequence is TGTGCCAGCAGAGCTGCCACTGAGCAGCCCCAGCATTTT. This codes for CASRAATEQPQHF.

V gene TRBV29-1 combines with J gene TRBJ2-1; D might be TRBD2 (6 bases). Germline V gene sequence: CDR1 SQVTM, CDR2 ANQGSEA. The CDR3 sequence is 13 residues long. V lost 5 bases and J lost 0, with 8 bases in between. The DNA of the CDR3 is TGCAGCGTTAGACTAGGCTCCTACAATGAGCAGTTCTTC. This gives the protein CSVRLGSYNEQFF.

V and J are TRBV25-1 and TRBJ2-1, with D uncertain. This CDR3 contains 11 residues. Germline CDR1 reads MGHDK; CDR2 reads SYGVNS. V was trimmed by 7 bases and J by 8 bases, leaving 9 bases between them. CDR3 nucleotides: TGTGCCAGCACTGGTTGGGATGAGCAGTTCTTC. Residues: CASTGWDEQFF.

This clonotype appeared many times. The chain joins TRBV10-3 to TRBJ2-7, with D tentatively TRBD1 or TRBD2 (5 bases each). Germline loops: CDR1 ENHRY, CDR2 SYGVKD. This CDR3 has 13 amino acids. V was shortened by 9 bases and J by 6 bases, with 18 bases between the two germline ends. The CDR3 region is CAIRSRDHFEQYF. DNA for the CDR3: TGTGCCATTAGATCTCGGGACCACTTCGAGCAGTACTTC.

This clonotype showed up just a few times. The rearrangement links TRBV7-8 to TRBJ2-1, with D maybe TRBD2 (6 bases). Germline CDR1 is SGHVS and CDR2 is FQNEAQ. V lost 0 bases and J lost 5, with 8 bases in between. The CDR3 consists of 14 residues. CDR3 in DNA: TGTGCCAGCAGCTTAGCTCGGGAGAACAATGAGCAGTTCTTC. Its translation: CASSLARENNEQFF. Filled out from reference TRBV7-8 and TRBJ2-1, the complete variable domain reads GAGVSQSPRYKVAKRGQDVALRCDPISGHVSLFWYQQALGQGPEFLTYFQNEAQLDKSGLPSDRFFAERPEGSVSTLKIQRTQQEDSAVYLCASSLARENNEQFFGPGTRLTVL.

CDR3 amino acids: CASIQGGGGANVLTF. The CDR3 DNA is TGCGCCAGCATCCAAGGAGGCGGAGGGGCCAACGTCCTGACTTTC. The J gene is TRBJ2-6, the V gene TRBV5-1; weak D call: TRBD2 (5 bases). Trimming took off 6 bases at V and 4 bases at J, with 14 bases between the two ends. The CDR3 length is 15 residues. Germline V gives CDR1 SGHRS, CDR2 YFSETQ.

This clonotype was seen at least ten times. The rearrangement uses TRBV29-1 and TRBJ1-1; tentatively, D is TRBD1 (5 bases). Looked up from germline, CDR1 is SQVTM and CDR2 is ANQGSEA. V was shortened by 3 bases and J by 1 base, with 12 bases between the two germline ends. This CDR3 has 14 residues. CDR3 residues: CSVDRQGTNTEAFF. As DNA, the CDR3 is TGCAGCGTTGATCGTCAGGGAACGAACACTGAAGCTTTCTTT.

This clonotype was detected ten times or more. This sequence joins TRBV19 and TRBJ1-4; 7 positions match TRBD1. The CDR3 length is 15 residues. The junction had 4 bases not matched to a gene; V was cut back by 6 bases and J by 0 bases. Germline V gene data show CDR1 as LNHDA and CDR2 as SQIVND (reference sequence). As DNA, the CDR3 is TGTGCCAGTAGGGGGGGGACAGCAACTAATGAAAAACTGTTTTTT. This codes for CASRGGTATNEKLFF.

At least ten counts were recorded for this clonotype. The chain combines TRBV29-1 with TRBJ1-1; possibly TRBD1 for D (6 bases). Germline CDR1 and CDR2: SQVTM and ANQGSEA. The V end lost 4 bases, the J end lost 8 bases, and 17 bases lay between the germline ends. The CDR3 is 13 amino acids. For the CDR3, the DNA is TGCAGCGTTGGGGCAACAAACAGGGCAGAAGCTTTCTTT. This translates into CSVGATNRAEAFF.

At least ten counts were recorded for this clonotype. The chain carries TRBV10-3 and TRBJ2-7; possibly TRBD1 for D (6 bases). Germline values: CDR1 ENHRY, CDR2 SYGVKD. This CDR3 comprises 18 residues. V dropped 7 bases and J dropped 5 bases, with 30 bases sitting between them. The CDR3 region is CAITPGAGSPPLRDEQYF. The DNA for the CDR3 is TGTGCCATCACCCCAGGGGCAGGGAGCCCTCCACTACGGGACGAGCAGTACTTC.

This clonotype was detected ten times or more. V usage is TRBV29-1 and J usage is TRBJ1-5, with 7 bases lining up with TRBD1. Per germline, CDR1 SQVTM and CDR2 ANQGSEA. The CDR3 has 14 residues. V lost 4 bases to trimming and J lost 3 bases; unmatched junction nucleotides: 6. CDR3 amino acids: CSVGSGQDNQPQHF. DNA of the CDR3: TGCAGCGTTGGGTCAGGACAGGACAATCAGCCCCAGCATTTT. The full variable domain, completed using reference TRBV29-1 and TRBJ1-5, is SAVISQKPSRDICQRGTSLTIQCQVDSQVTMMFWYRQQPGQSLTLIATANQGSEATYESGFVIDKFPISRPNLTFSTLTVSNMSPEDSSIYLCSVGSGQDNQPQHFGDGTRLSIL.

The sample holds a few counts of this clonotype. J is TRBJ1-2 and V is TRBV7-2; tentative D call: TRBD1 (5 bases). CDR1 is SGHTA, CDR2 FQGNSA, per germline. Trimming removed 4 bases at V and 2 bases at J, with 14 bases between. This CDR3 has 15 amino acids. The CDR3 loop reads CASSSLGLGNYGYTF. CDR3 DNA sequence: TGTGCCAGCAGCTCCCTGGGACTAGGGAACTATGGCTACACCTTC.

In its sample, this clonotype was seen a few times. This sequence joins TRBV29-1 and TRBJ1-1; tentative D call: TRBD1 (6 bases). Trimming took off 7 bases at V and 0 bases at J, with 18 bases between the two ends. The CDR3 has 15 amino acids. Per germline, CDR1 SQVTM and CDR2 ANQGSEA. DNA of the CDR3: TGCAGCGCAACAGGGACATCTACCATGAACACTGAAGCTTTCTTT. This gives the protein CSATGTSTMNTEAFF.

Ten or more counts support this clonotype. V and J are TRBV12-3 or TRBV12-4 and TRBJ1-4; 7 bases match TRBD1. The CDR3 contains 15 residues. The V and J ends lost 3 bases and 1 base, in that order; junction bases with no gene match: 2. Here the CDR3 reads CASSFGDRTNEKLFF. The DNA of the CDR3 is TGTGCCAGCAGTTTCGGGGACAGAACTAATGAAAAACTGTTTTTT.

This clonotype occurred a few times. The rearrangement uses TRBV10-3 and TRBJ2-7; D remains unclear. The CDR3 runs to 13 residues. Germline CDR1 ENHRY, CDR2 SYGVKD. The V end lost 4 bases, the J end lost 2 bases, and 9 bases lay between the germline ends. The CDR3 loop is CAISADSAYEQYF. CDR3 bases: TGTGCCATCAGTGCGGATAGTGCCTACGAGCAGTACTTC.

This clonotype occurred many times. The gene calls are TRBV10-3 and TRBJ2-3, with D hard to call. Germline CDR1 and CDR2: ENHRY and SYGVKD. The CDR3 has 16 amino acids. V dropped 5 bases and J dropped 0 bases, with 15 bases sitting between them. The DNA for the CDR3 is TGTGCCATCAGTACGGCATCTCCGTCTAGCACAGATACGCAGTATTTT. It is translated as CAISTASPSSTDTQYF.

This clonotype was counted ten times or more. V usage is TRBV27 and J usage is TRBJ1-1; D gene unclear. Germline V gives CDR1 MNHEY, CDR2 SMNVEV (reference sequence). V was pared by 2 bases and J by 4 bases, with 11 bases between. This CDR3 has 14 amino acids. The CDR3 DNA sequence: TGTGCCAGCAGTTTAAATTCCGGGAGCACTGAAGCTTTCTTT. It yields the protein CASSLNSGSTEAFF.

This clonotype was observed at least ten times. The chain couples TRBV18 to TRBJ1-1; D gene ambiguous. V dropped 3 bases and J dropped 3 bases, with 11 bases sitting between them. The CDR3 has 14 residues. Looked up from germline, CDR1 is KGHSH and CDR2 is LQKENI. The CDR3 is CASSPPGLDTEAFF. CDR3 DNA sequence: TGTGCCAGCTCACCTCCGGGTCTGGACACTGAAGCTTTCTTT.

This clonotype was recorded many times. The chain couples TRBV27 to TRBJ2-1; D possibly corresponds to TRBD1 (5 bases). The CDR3 has 16 residues. V gave up 5 bases and J gave up 10 bases, with 24 bases separating them. Per germline, CDR1 MNHEY and CDR2 SMNVEV (reference sequence). The CDR3 DNA reads TGTGCCAGCAGTCTGACAGTCTCCCAACCACCCGAGGAGCAGTTCTTC. It encodes CASSLTVSQPPEEQFF.

The sample holds a few counts of this clonotype. The chain couples TRBV29-1 to TRBJ2-6; D is unresolved. The V end lost 7 bases, the J end lost 0 bases, and 22 bases lay between the germline ends. Germline V gene data show CDR1 as SQVTM and CDR2 as ANQGSEA. There are 18 residues in the CDR3. The DNA of the CDR3 is TGCAGCGCTGTGATCCCCCCTTCCTGGGACTCTGGGGCCAACGTCCTGACTTTC. It encodes CSAVIPPSWDSGANVLTF.

This clonotype was counted only a few times. V gene TRBV6-5 combines with J gene TRBJ1-1; D remains unclear. In germline, CDR1 is MNHEY, CDR2 SVGAGI. The CDR3 consists of 13 residues. V lost 7 bases and J lost 3, with 12 bases in between. The CDR3 DNA is TGTGCCAGCACCCCCGGACGCTACACTGAAGCTTTCTTT. This gives the protein CASTPGRYTEAFF.

The J gene is TRBJ2-7, the V gene TRBV7-9, with TRBD2 identical over 9 bases. The CDR3 covers 15 residues. V was clipped by 3 bases and J by 5 bases; unmatched bases: 8. Germline CDR1 and CDR2: SEHNR and FQNEAQ (reference sequence). The CDR3 protein is CASSFLAGGPNEQYF. CDR3 sequence (DNA): TGTGCCAGCAGCTTTTTGGCGGGAGGGCCCAACGAGCAGTACTTC. Full variable domain (outside the CDR3, taken from reference TRBV7-9 and TRBJ2-7): DTGVSQNPRHKITKRGQNVTFRCDPISEHNRLYWYRQTLGQGPEFLTYFQNEAQLEKSRLLSDRFSAERPKGSFSTLEIQRTEQGDSAMYLCASSFLAGGPNEQYFGPGTRLTVT.

This clonotype was counted many times. This chain uses TRBV4-1 with TRBJ1-4; the match to TRBD1 covers 7 bases. The CDR3 extends over 16 amino acids. With V trimmed by 0 bases and J by 2 bases, 3 bases remained unmatched. Germline V gene data show CDR1 as MGHRA and CDR2 as YSYEKL. For the CDR3, the DNA is TGCGCCAGCAGCCAAGAACCGGGACAGACTAATGAAAAACTGTTTTTT. Amino acids: CASSQEPGQTNEKLFF.